The clone carrying this T cell receptor beta chain was detected many times. Antigen: not known. These data come from a study of breast tumors, draining lymph nodes, adjacent tissues. General study results and limits: Data fit most tumor T cells coming from lymph node, expanding in tumor. Luminal-like breast cancer showed significantly higher tumor–nontumor repertoire similarity than basal-like. Tumor T cell lymph node origin was a supported hypothesis, not proven.

TCRdb processed the multiplex PCR reads anew with MiXCR; each CDR3 protein has one entry. The repertoire includes about 230,000 distinct CDR3 sequences, roughly 32% of them detected once, and approximately 1.4% sits in the top ten. Samples came from axillary lymph nodes draining the breast cancer. The receptor's source is a female donor with breast cancer. Some clones in this sample may be carry-over from other donors' samples. The specimen was axillary lymph node tissue.

The CDR3 reads CASSETGGESYEQYF. The CDR3 coding sequence is TGTGCCAGCTCAGAGACAGGGGGCGAATCCTACGAGCAGTACTTC. The gene calls are TRBV18 and TRBJ2-7, with 10 bases identical to TRBD1. Per germline, CDR1 KGHSH and CDR2 LQKENI. The junction had 5 bases not matched to a gene; V was cut back by 5 bases and J by 1 base. This CDR3 is 15 amino acids long.